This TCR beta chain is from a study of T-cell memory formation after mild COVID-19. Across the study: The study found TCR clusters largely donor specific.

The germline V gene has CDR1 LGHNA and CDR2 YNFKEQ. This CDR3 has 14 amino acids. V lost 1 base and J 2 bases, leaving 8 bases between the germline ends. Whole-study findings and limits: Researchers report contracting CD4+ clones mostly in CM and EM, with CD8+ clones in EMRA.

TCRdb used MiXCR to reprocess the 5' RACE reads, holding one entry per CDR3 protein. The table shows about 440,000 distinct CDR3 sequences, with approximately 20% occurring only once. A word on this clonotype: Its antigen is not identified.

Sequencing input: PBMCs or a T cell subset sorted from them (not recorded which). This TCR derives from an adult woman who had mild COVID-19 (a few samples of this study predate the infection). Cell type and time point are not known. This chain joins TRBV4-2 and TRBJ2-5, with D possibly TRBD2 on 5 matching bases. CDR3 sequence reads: CASSQGRTQETQYF. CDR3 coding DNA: TGTGCCAGCAGCCAAGGACGGACTCAAGAGACCCAGTACTTC.